This TCR beta chain was recovered during a study of blood T cell repertoires in COVID-19. On the study more broadly: Both acute and convalescent COVID-19 samples were obtained from the United States, Italy and Spain. The cDNA or gDNA used as material had been derived from T cells, B-cell-depleted T cells, or PBMCs.

The table came from immunoSEQ multiplex PCR; TCRdb's copy has only in-frame clones and leaves some out. The data contain roughly 200,000 clones, 85% to 90% of them singletons. Sequencing was done on a sample of peripheral blood. This sequence originates from a woman aged 55-70 years with acute or convalescent COVID-19.

The CDR3 protein is CASSDRTGAGEQFF. The CDR3 nucleotides are TGTGCCAGCAGTGATCGCACAGGGGCGGGTGAGCAGTTCTTC. The gene calls are TRBV2 and TRBJ2-1; 7 nucleotides agree with TRBD1. Germline-derived CDR1 and CDR2 are SNHLY and FYNNEI. J lost 9 bases, V lost 3 bases, and 8 bases had no gene match. The CDR3 has 14 residues. Complete variable domain (other parts from reference TRBV2 and TRBJ2-1): EPEVTQTPSHQVTQMGQEVILRCVPISNHLYFYWYRQILGQKVEFLVSFYNNEISEKSEIFDDQFSVERPDGSNFTLKIRSTKLEDSAMYFCASSDRTGAGEQFFGPGTRLTVL.